A single sample is the source of the 3 T cell receptor beta chains below, sequenced in a study of beta chain features in type 1 diabetes. Of the isolated RNA, all was reverse transcribed, and so the sequenced material was expressed TCRB transcripts. Clones were read by immunoSEQ multiplex PCR, and TCRdb kept only the in-frame ones, dropping some. Of around 250,000 clones detected, under 70% appear once; the ten largest clones hold almost 0.055%. The sequencing input was naive CD4+ T cells from blood. Every receptor here comes from a man aged 25-45 years in good health.

The chain links TRBV10-3 to TRBJ2-6, with no clear D. Looked up from germline, CDR1 is ENHRY and CDR2 is SYGVKD. This CDR3 has 13 amino acids. Trimming shortened V by 6 bases and J by 2 bases, and 5 bases separated the two germline ends. CDR3 bases: TGTGCCATCAGCACGGCTGGGGCCAACGTCCTGACTTTC. Translated, it gives CAISTAGANVLTF.

The chain joins TRBV28 to TRBJ2-5; possible D gene TRBD2, 5 bases. Trimming stripped 6 bases from V and 9 bases from J, with 11 bases between. Germline V gives CDR1 MDHEN, CDR2 SYDVKM. The CDR3 totals 11 residues. CDR3 residues: CASSPRAAQYF. DNA for the CDR3: TGTGCCAGCAGCCCGCGGGCGGCCCAGTACTTC. Drawing the rest from reference TRBV28 and TRBJ2-5, the complete variable domain is DVKVTQSSRYLVKRTGEKVFLECVQDMDHENMFWYRQDPGLGLRLIYFSYDVKMKEKGDIPEGYSVSREKKERFSLILESASTNQTSMYLCASSPRAAQYFGPGTRLLVL.

The chain combines TRBV7-2 with TRBJ2-1; TRBD1 might be the D (7 bases). V lost 5 bases, J lost 6 bases, and 20 bases lay in between. This CDR3 comprises 16 residues. CDR1 is SGHTA and CDR2 is FQGNSA in the germline V gene. The CDR3 here is CASSTNRGGSGNEQFF. The CDR3 DNA reads as TGTGCCAGCAGCACAAACAGGGGCGGTAGCGGCAATGAGCAGTTCTTC.